This TCR beta chain was sequenced during a study of shared clonotypes between healthy human individuals. Study background: The plates for each donor numbered three CD4 naive, three CD4 memory, two CD8 naive and one CD8 memory.

Assay used: immunoSEQ multiplex PCR; TCRdb lists only in-frame clones, some missing. There are some 550,000 clones in the sample; 97% occur only once, and roughly 0.055% lies in the top ten. This clone was detected once. Trimming left V 5 bases short and J 5 bases short, with 15 bases between. This CDR3 is built from 14 residues. Germline CDR1 is SGHAT and CDR2 is FQNNGV. Specimen: naive CD4+ T cells sorted from blood. Subset given: CD45RA+ positively selected. The V gene is TRBV11-2, the J gene TRBJ2-5; D might be TRBD1 (5 bases). The receptor was isolated from a woman younger than 45 in good health. The chain's CDR3 is CASSQPTELETQYF. The CDR3 nucleotides are TGTGCCAGCAGCCAACCGACAGAGTTGGAGACCCAGTACTTC.